This record looks at one TCR beta chain sequence and its context. Its target is unknown. J was trimmed by 5 bases and V by 1 base; bases with no gene match: 8. The germline CDR1 and CDR2 sequences are GTSNPN and SVGIG (reference sequence). The CDR3 spans 15 residues. This entry is derived from a study of a mutant IDH1 vaccine in newly diagnosed glioma. Time point defined: week 35, safety follow-up. The investigators gave 300 ug of mutant IDH1 20-mer peptide in each vaccine dose, together with topical imiquimod. Profiled with immunoSEQ multiplex PCR; TCRdb holds only in-frame clones, not every one. The data show some 61,000 clones, roughly 83% seen once.

The source of this sequence is a man aged 18-30 years with glioma. The sequences come from PBMCs, collected from a glioma patient whose treatment included an IDH1 peptide vaccine. This chain links TRBV30 with TRBJ1-2, with TRBD1 matching 9 bases. The CDR3 coding sequence is TGTGCCTGGAGTGAGCCCGGGACAGGGAAATATGGCTACACCTTC. This gives the protein CAWSEPGTGKYGYTF.